The source of this T cell receptor (beta chain) is a study of response to subunit inactivated influenza vaccine (dated by TCRdb to the late 2010s). Regarding the research as a whole: Deep quantitative profiling of the T cell receptor repertoire was used in the study to follow responses to a trivalent subunit inactivated influenza vaccine. Points the paper makes about the study in general: It was suggested by the authors that each seasonal influenza vaccination may recruit only a limited number of new T cells.

With regard to this clonotype: No antigen is known for it. Base-call qualities are not available, and no considerably larger clone is one nucleotide away.

Receptor libraries were prepared by RT-PCR. Sequencing relied on an Illumina HiSeq 2500. The public reads were quality trimmed at Q25 with fastp and then assembled into clones with MiXCR by TCRdb, keeping productive beta chains. Rows are combined by CDR3 protein, so each entry shows the most common genes and DNA. Within this sample are around 470,000 distinct CDR3 sequences, with roughly 7.9% of them counted one time only. The leading ten clones occupy around 12% of the sample. For CDR1 and CDR2, the germline V gene lists MNHEY and SVGAGI. The trim is 1 base for V and 0 bases for J, with a gap of 11 bases between the germline ends. The cysteine opens and the phenylalanine closes a CDR3 of 16 amino acids. Only the CDR3 portion is preserved as DNA: 48 bases, with reading frame beginning at the first base.

The material sequenced was PBMCs from blood, taken around 25 months after vaccination. The receptor was isolated from a man aged 50 to 75 who received an inactivated influenza vaccine. Donor details come from another sample of the same person, matched by shared clones. The receptor chain draws on TRBV6-5 and TRBJ2-3, with a tentative D gene TRBD1 over 6 matching bases. The nucleotides are TGTGCCAGCAGTTACTTTTGGGGGCCTAGCACAGATACGCAGTATTTT. It is translated as CASSYFWGPSTDTQYF.